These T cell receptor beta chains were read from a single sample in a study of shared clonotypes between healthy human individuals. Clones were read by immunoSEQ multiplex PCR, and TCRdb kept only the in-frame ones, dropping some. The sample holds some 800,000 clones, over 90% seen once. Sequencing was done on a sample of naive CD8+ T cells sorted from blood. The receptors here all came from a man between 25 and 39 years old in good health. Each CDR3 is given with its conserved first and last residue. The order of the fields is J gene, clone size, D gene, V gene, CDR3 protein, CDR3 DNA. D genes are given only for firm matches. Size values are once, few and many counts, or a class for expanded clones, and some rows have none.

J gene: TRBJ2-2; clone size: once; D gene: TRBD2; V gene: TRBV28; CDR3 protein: CASSPGAAGPGGTGELFF; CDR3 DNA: TGTGCCAGCAGCCCCGGGGCGGCTGGTCCGGGGGGCACCGGGGAGCTGTTTTTT
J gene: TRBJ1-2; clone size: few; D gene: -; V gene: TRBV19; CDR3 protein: CASKIGYREEWQDGYTF; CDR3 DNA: TGTGCCAGTAAGATCGGGTACAGGGAGGAATGGCAGGATGGCTACACCTTC
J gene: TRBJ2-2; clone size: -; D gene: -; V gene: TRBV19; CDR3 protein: CASSILGGDGELFF; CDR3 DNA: TGTGCCAGTAGTATTTTGGGGGGAGACGGGGAGCTGTTTTTT
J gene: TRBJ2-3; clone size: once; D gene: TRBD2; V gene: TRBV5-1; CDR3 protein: CASSLRSGRITDTQYF; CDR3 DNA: TGCGCCAGCAGCTTGCGTAGCGGGAGAATCACAGATACGCAGTATTTT
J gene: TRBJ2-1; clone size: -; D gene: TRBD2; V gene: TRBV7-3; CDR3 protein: CASSSPGREGRNEQFF; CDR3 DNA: TGTGCCAGCAGCTCGCCGGGGCGGGAGGGCCGTAATGAGCAGTTCTTC
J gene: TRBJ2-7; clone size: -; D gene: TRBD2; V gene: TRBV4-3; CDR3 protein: CASSLGLAGLYEQYF; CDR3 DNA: TGCGCCAGCAGCTTAGGACTAGCGGGGCTCTACGAGCAGTACTTC
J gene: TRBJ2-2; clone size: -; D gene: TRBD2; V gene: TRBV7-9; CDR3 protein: CASSSRSLAGANTGELFF; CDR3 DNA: TGTGCCAGCAGCAGCCGTTCTCTAGCGGGCGCTAACACCGGGGAGCTGTTTTTT
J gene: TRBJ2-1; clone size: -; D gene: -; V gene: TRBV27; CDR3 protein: CASSSLATSYNEQFF; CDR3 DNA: TGTGCCAGCAGTTCGCTAGCGACCTCCTACAATGAGCAGTTCTTC
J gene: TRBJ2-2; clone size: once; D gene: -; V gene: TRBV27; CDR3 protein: CASSPLGDGELFF; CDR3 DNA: TGTGCCAGCAGCCCTCTGGGGGACGGGGAGCTGTTTTTT
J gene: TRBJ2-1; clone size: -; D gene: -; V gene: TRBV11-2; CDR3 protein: CASSLVELAYNEQFF; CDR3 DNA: TGTGCCAGCAGCTTAGTAGAGTTAGCCTACAATGAGCAGTTCTTC
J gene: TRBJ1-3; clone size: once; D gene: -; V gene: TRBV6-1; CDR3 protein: CASSEMRSASGNTIYF; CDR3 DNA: TGTGCCAGCAGTGAAATGCGGTCGGCCTCTGGAAACACCATATATTTT
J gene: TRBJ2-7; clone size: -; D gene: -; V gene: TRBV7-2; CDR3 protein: CASSLGPLNSYEQYF; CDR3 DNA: TGTGCCAGCAGCCTCGGACCGCTGAACTCCTACGAGCAGTACTTC
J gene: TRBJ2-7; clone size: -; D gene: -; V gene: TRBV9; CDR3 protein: CASSPTPGAGSYEQYF; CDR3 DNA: TGTGCCAGCAGCCCAACCCCAGGGGCAGGGTCCTACGAGCAGTACTTC
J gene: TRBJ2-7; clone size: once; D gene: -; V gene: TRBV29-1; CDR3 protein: CSVEWGGDSPSYEQYF; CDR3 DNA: TGCAGCGTTGAATGGGGGGGGGACAGCCCCTCCTACGAGCAGTACTTC
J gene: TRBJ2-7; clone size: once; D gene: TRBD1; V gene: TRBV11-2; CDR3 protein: CASSPRDRSYEQYF; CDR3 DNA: TGTGCCAGCAGCCCTCGGGACAGGTCTTACGAGCAGTACTTC
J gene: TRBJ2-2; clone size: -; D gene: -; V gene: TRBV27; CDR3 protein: CASSLYLSGFNTGELFF; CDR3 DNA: TGTGCCAGCAGTTTATACTTAAGCGGCTTCAACACCGGGGAGCTGTTTTTT
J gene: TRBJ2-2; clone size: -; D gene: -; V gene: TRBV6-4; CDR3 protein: CASKEDTGELFF; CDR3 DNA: TGTGCCAGCAAAGAAGACACCGGGGAGCTGTTTTTT
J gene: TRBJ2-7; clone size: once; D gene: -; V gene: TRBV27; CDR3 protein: CASSFIGTSYEQYF; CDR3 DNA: TGTGCCAGCAGTTTTATCGGGACAAGCTACGAGCAGTACTTC
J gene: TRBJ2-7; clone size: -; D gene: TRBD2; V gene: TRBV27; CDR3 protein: CASSLFGTSGRMRAYEQYF; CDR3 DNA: TGTGCCAGCAGTTTATTTGGGACTAGCGGGAGGATGAGGGCCTACGAGCAGTACTTC
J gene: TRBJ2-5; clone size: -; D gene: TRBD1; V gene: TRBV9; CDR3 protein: CASSPWDSVQETQYF; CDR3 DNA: TGTGCCAGCAGCCCCTGGGACAGCGTCCAAGAGACCCAGTACTTC
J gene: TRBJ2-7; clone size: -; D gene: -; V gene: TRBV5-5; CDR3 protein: CASSLRYGDYEQYF; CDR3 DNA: TGTGCCAGCAGCTTGCGGTATGGAGACTACGAGCAGTACTTC
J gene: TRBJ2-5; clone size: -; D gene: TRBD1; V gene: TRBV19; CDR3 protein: CASSIWVEAPGQGAGETQYF; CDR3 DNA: TGTGCCAGTAGTATCTGGGTTGAAGCACCGGGACAGGGGGCTGGAGAGACCCAGTACTTC
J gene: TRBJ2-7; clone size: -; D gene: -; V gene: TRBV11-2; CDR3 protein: CASSPRGSARSYSYEQYF; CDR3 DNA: TGTGCCAGCAGCCCTAGGGGTTCCGCAAGATCTTACTCCTACGAGCAGTACTTC
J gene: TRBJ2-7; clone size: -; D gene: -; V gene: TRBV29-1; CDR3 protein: CSVEIQGGEQYF; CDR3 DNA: TGCAGCGTTGAAATTCAGGGAGGCGAGCAGTACTTC
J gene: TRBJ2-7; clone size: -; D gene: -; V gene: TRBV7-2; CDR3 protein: CASEQENGGYEQYF; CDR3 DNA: TGTGCCAGCGAGCAGGAGAACGGTGGTTACGAGCAGTACTTC
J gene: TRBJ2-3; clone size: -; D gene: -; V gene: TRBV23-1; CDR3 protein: CASLTARGATDTQYF; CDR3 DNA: TGCGCCAGCCTAACGGCCAGGGGGGCCACAGATACGCAGTATTTT
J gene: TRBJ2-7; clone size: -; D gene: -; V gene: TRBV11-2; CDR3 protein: CASSLGSEQYF; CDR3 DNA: TGTGCCAGCAGCTTGGGGTCCGAGCAGTACTTC
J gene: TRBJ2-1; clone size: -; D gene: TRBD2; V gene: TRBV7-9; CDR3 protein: CASSSTQAGGTYNEQFF; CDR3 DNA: TGTGCCAGCAGCTCCACCCAAGCGGGAGGCACCTACAATGAGCAGTTCTTC
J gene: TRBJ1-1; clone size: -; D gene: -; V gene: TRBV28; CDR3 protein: CASSWTDENTEAFF; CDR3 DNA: TGTGCCAGCAGTTGGACAGATGAGAACACTGAAGCTTTCTTT
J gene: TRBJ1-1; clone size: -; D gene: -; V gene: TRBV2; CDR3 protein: CASSEYQGMNTEAFF; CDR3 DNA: TGTGCCAGCAGTGAATACCAGGGTATGAACACTGAAGCTTTCTTT
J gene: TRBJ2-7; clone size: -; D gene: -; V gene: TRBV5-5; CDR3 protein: CASSLYFQTYEQYF; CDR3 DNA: TGTGCCAGCAGCTTATATTTCCAGACCTACGAGCAGTACTTC
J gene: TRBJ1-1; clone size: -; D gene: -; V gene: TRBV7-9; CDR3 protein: CASSGLSEAFF; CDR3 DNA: TGTGCCAGCAGCGGTTTATCTGAAGCTTTCTTT
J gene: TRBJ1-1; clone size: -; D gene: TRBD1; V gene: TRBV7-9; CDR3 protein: CASSWAGQGWTEAFF; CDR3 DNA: TGTGCCAGCAGCTGGGCGGGACAGGGGTGGACTGAAGCTTTCTTT
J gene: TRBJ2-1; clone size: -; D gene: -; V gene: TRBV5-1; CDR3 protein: CASRLDAYSYNEQFF; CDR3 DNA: TGCGCCAGCAGATTGGACGCCTACTCCTACAATGAGCAGTTCTTC
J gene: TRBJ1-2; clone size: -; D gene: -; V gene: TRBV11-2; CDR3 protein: CASSLGGGGPAGYTF; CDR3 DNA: TGTGCCAGCAGCTTAGGTGGCGGGGGACCGGCCGGCTACACCTTC
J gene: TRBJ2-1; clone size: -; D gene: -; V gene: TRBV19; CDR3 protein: CASSITSYNEQFF; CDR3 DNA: TGTGCCAGTAGTATAACTTCATACAATGAGCAGTTCTTC
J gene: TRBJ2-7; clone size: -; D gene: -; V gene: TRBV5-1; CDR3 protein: CASSPRRYPYEQYF; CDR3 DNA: TGCGCCAGCAGTCCTAGGAGGTACCCCTACGAGCAGTACTTC
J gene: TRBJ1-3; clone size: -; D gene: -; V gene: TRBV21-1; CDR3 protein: CASSKGPAGSCYTIYF; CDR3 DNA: TGTGCCAGCAGCAAAGGACCGGCAGGATCATGTTACACCATATATTTT
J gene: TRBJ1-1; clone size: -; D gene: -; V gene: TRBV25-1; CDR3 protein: CASSEVGGMNTEAFF; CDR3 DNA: TGTGCCAGCAGTGAAGTGGGGGGGATGAACACTGAAGCTTTCTTT
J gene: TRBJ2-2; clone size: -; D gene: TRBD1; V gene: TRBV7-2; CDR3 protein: CASSPQQGTRSRELFF; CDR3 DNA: TGTGCCAGCAGCCCGCAACAGGGGACGAGATCAAGGGAGCTGTTTTTT
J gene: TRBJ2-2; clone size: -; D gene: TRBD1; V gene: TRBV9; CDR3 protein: CASSEDRDANTGELFF; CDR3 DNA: TGTGCCAGCAGCGAGGACAGGGACGCGAACACCGGGGAGCTGTTTTTT
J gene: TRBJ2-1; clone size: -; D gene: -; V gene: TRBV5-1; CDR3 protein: CASSLGGSSYNEQFF; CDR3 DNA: TGCGCCAGCAGCTTGGGTGGGAGCTCCTACAATGAGCAGTTCTTC
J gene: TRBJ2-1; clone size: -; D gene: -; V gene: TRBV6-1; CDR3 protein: CASKGWGYNEQFF; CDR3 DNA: TGTGCCAGCAAGGGGTGGGGGTACAATGAGCAGTTCTTC
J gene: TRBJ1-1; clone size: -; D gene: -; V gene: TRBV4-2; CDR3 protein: CASSQDPGNTEAFF; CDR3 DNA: TGTGCCAGCAGCCAAGATCCCGGGAACACTGAAGCTTTCTTT
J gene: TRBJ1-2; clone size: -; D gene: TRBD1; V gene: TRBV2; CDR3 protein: CASSIDSTGASHDYGYTF; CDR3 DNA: TGTGCCAGCAGTATCGATAGCACAGGGGCCTCTCACGACTATGGCTACACCTTC
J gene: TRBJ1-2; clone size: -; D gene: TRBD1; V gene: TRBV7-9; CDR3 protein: CASSAGTVNGYTF; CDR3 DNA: TGTGCCAGCAGCGCCGGGACAGTCAATGGCTACACCTTC
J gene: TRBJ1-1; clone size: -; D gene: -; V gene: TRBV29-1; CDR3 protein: CSVEDLEGPRGAEAFF; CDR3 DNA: TGCAGCGTTGAAGATCTGGAGGGACCCCGAGGAGCTGAAGCTTTCTTT
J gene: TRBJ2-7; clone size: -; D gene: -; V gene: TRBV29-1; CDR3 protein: CSVVLRSSYEQYF; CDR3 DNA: TGCAGCGTTGTCTTGAGATCTTCCTACGAGCAGTACTTC
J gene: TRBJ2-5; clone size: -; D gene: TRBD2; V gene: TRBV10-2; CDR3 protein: CASSELGTSGSRMVEETQYF; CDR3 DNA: TGCGCCAGCAGTGAGCTTGGGACTAGCGGGAGTCGGATGGTGGAGGAGACCCAGTACTTC
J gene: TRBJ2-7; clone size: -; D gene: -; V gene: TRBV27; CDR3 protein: CASSLQGYEQYF; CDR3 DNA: TGTGCCAGCAGCTTACAGGGTTACGAGCAGTACTTC
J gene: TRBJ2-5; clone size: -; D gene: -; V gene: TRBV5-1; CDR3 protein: CASSLRSSDSGFQETQYF; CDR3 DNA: TGCGCCAGCAGCTTGAGGTCCTCGGATAGCGGTTTTCAAGAGACCCAGTACTTC
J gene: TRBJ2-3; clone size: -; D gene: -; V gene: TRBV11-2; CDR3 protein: CASSLVNTDTQYF; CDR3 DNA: TGTGCCAGCAGCTTAGTTAACACAGATACGCAGTATTTT
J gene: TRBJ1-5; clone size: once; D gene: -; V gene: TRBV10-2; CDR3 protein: CASSESPGNSNQPQHF; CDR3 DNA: TGCGCCAGCAGTGAGTCACCGGGGAATAGCAATCAGCCCCAGCATTTT
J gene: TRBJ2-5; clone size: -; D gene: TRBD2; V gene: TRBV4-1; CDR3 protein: CASSQDTLTAGGRQETQYF; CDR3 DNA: TGCGCCAGCAGCCAAGATACTCTAACGGCGGGAGGGCGGCAAGAGACCCAGTACTTC
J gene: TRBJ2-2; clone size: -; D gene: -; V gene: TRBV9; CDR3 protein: CASSDRAGELFF; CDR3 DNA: TGTGCCAGCAGCGATAGGGCCGGGGAGCTGTTTTTT
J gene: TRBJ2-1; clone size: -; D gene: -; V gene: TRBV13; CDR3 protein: CASSSLSGVSYNEQFF; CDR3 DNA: TGTGCCAGCAGCTCCTTGAGTGGGGTCTCCTACAATGAGCAGTTCTTC
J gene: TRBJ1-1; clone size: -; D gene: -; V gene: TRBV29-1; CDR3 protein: CSVEATNTEAFF; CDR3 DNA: TGCAGCGTTGAAGCGACTAACACTGAAGCTTTCTTT
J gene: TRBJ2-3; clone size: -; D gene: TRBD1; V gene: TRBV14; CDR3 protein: CASSLTGVTDTQYF; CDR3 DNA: TGTGCCAGCAGCCTGACAGGGGTCACAGATACGCAGTATTTT
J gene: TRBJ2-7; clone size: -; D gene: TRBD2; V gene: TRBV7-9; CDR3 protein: CASSSGLAGALSYEQYF; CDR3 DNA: TGTGCCAGCAGCTCGGGACTAGCGGGAGCTCTATCCTACGAGCAGTACTTC